These T cell receptor beta chains were read from a single sample in a study of blood T cell repertoires in COVID-19. Sequencing used immunoSEQ multiplex PCR; TCRdb keeps in-frame clones, though not all of them. The table records approximately 210,000 clones, approximately 90% of them present only once. Sequences were obtained from peripheral blood. These receptors were taken from a woman between 40 and 55 years old with acute or convalescent COVID-19. Each CDR3 is given with its conserved first and last residue. The D gene is left open where the match is weak. Some rows have no size entry. The others give once, few or many, or a class for an expanded clone.

cdr3_nt cdr3_aa clone_size j_call v_call d_call
TGTGCCAGCAGTTTGGGAGAAGGGGGCGGGAAAGCTTTCTTT CASSLGEGGGKAFF NA TRBJ1-1 TRBV6-5 TRBD1
TGTGCCTGGTCAGGCAGTGCAGTTACTGAAAAACTGTTTTTT CAWSGSAVTEKLFF NA TRBJ1-4 TRBV30 NA
TGTGCCAGCAGCTCCCGGACAGGAAGCGAGACCCAGTACTTC CASSSRTGSETQYF NA TRBJ2-5 TRBV5-8 TRBD1
TGTGCCAGCAGCGTCCGACAGGCTGCTGGAAACACCATATATTTT CASSVRQAAGNTIYF NA TRBJ1-3 TRBV5-5 NA
TGTGCCACCAGTGATTCAAAATACAGGGAGGGGAGTCAGCCCCAGCATTTT CATSDSKYREGSQPQHF NA TRBJ1-5 TRBV24-1 NA
TGTGCCTGGAGCGCCGACAGGGGCTATGGCTACACCTTC CAWSADRGYGYTF NA TRBJ1-2 TRBV30 TRBD1
TGTGCCAGCAGGATTACAGGAACCTCTAACTATGGCTACACCTTC CASRITGTSNYGYTF NA TRBJ1-2 TRBV6-5 NA
TGTGCCAGCTCACTTTCCCGACAGGGTATTTCTGGGAGCAATCAGCCCCAGCATTTT CASSLSRQGISGSNQPQHF NA TRBJ1-5 TRBV18 TRBD1
TGCGCCAGCAGCCAAGTTTCAGGGGTGGGTACACCCCTCCACTTT CASSQVSGVGTPLHF NA TRBJ1-6 TRBV4-1 NA
TGTGCCACCAGTGATTTGGATCCCAGGTTTGGTAACACAGATACGCAGTATTTT CATSDLDPRFGNTDTQYF NA TRBJ2-3 TRBV24-1 NA
TGTGCCACCAGTGACTCGGGACTAGCGGGTAATGAGCAGTTCTTC CATSDSGLAGNEQFF NA TRBJ2-1 TRBV24-1 TRBD2
TGTGCCAGCAGCCAATCACGACAGGCTGGGGCCAACGTCCTGACTTTC CASSQSRQAGANVLTF NA TRBJ2-6 TRBV3-1/TRBV3-2 NA
TGTGCCAGCAGTCCAGAGGCGGCTGAAGCTTTCTTT CASSPEAAEAFF once TRBJ1-1 TRBV2 NA
TGCGCCAGCAGCCAAGTTAGGGGGCTAAGTGGCTCTGAAGCTTTCTTT CASSQVRGLSGSEAFF NA TRBJ1-1 TRBV4-1 TRBD1
TGTGCCAGCAGGGGCCACTCCGCCAGGACTGGAAACACCATATATTTT CASRGHSARTGNTIYF NA TRBJ1-3 TRBV27 NA
TGTGCCAGCAGCGGCAGGGGTAGAGGTAATGAAAAACTGTTTTTT CASSGRGRGNEKLFF NA TRBJ1-4 TRBV13 NA
TGTGCCAGTAGCCCGACTAGCGTCAGCCAAGAGACCCAGTACTTC CASSPTSVSQETQYF NA TRBJ2-5 TRBV19 TRBD2
TGTGCCAGCAGTCCGGGGATGTTTTCCTATGGCTACACCTTC CASSPGMFSYGYTF NA TRBJ1-2 TRBV27 NA
TGTGCCAGTAGTTATACCGGGACAGGGAATGAAAAACTGTTTTTT CASSYTGTGNEKLFF NA TRBJ1-4 TRBV19 TRBD1
TGCGCCAGCAGCCAATCGACAGGGCTGAGCTCCTATAATTCACCCCTCCACTTT CASSQSTGLSSYNSPLHF NA TRBJ1-6 TRBV4-1 TRBD1
TGTGCCAGCAGCGTTGCAGGGGGTCGAGCTAATGAAAAACTGTTTTTT CASSVAGGRANEKLFF NA TRBJ1-4 TRBV9 TRBD1
TGCAGTGCTAGTCCCGACTCTGGGAGCAATCAGCCCCAGCATTTT CSASPDSGSNQPQHF NA TRBJ1-5 TRBV20-1 NA
TGTGCTAGTGGTTTGGGGACAGGGAGGGGCTATGGCTACACCTTC CASGLGTGRGYGYTF NA TRBJ1-2 TRBV12-5 TRBD1
TGTGCCAGCAGTGGTAGACGTCTTGACTTCACCGGGGAGCTGTTTTTT CASSGRRLDFTGELFF medium-sized TRBJ2-2 TRBV2 NA
TGTGCCAGCAGTTTATACCCAGGACAGGGAGAGACCCAGTACTTC CASSLYPGQGETQYF NA TRBJ2-5 TRBV27 TRBD1
TGTGCCAGCAGCGCCCCGACAGGATTCGGCACTGAAGCTTTCTTT CASSAPTGFGTEAFF few TRBJ1-1 TRBV9 NA